The T cell receptor (beta chain) under discussion was sequenced for a study of CD8 T cells in Susac syndrome. Findings and limits, study-wide: The study conceded that relatively few individuals underwent its TCR sequencing and HLA analysis.

It was treatment-naive patients with stable or active relapsing-remitting disease who made up the multiple sclerosis controls. Negative isolation yielded the CD8+ and CD4+ T cells, while FACS enriched the TEMRA cells. cDNA came from around 0.54 to 1 ug RNA primed by random hexamers. immunoSEQ multiplex PCR amplified TCR beta CDR3 across 54 Vbeta, 13 Jbeta. One entry per CDR3 protein results from TCRdb running MiXCR on the immunoSEQ multiplex PCR reads. The table includes under 250,000 distinct CDR3 sequences, 90% to 95% detected once. CDR1 is MGHRA and CDR2 is YSYEKL in the germline V gene. Trimming at V came to 2 bases and at J to 4 bases, leaving 10 bases not matched to a gene. The CDR3 runs to 16 residues. About this clonotype itself: The antigen is not known.

The source material was CD4+ T cells from PBMCs. This clonotype was obtained from a human donor with multiple sclerosis. The chain has TRBV4-1 and TRBJ1-2, with TRBD1 identical over 7 bases. CDR3 DNA sequence: TGCGCCAGCAGCCAACTGGGACAGAGCGACCCCTATGGCTACACCTTC. As protein: CASSQLGQSDPYGYTF.